This T cell receptor (beta chain) derives from a study of T cell repertoires in cytomegalovirus infection. Study-wide context: Through public TCR beta signatures, both CMV infection and matching HLA type were indicated.

Trimming took off 2 bases at V and 8 bases at J, with 18 bases between the two ends. The CDR3 length is 16 residues. Germline CDR1 is ENHRY and CDR2 is SYGVKD. Turning to this clonotype: Its antigen is unknown.

TCRdb called the reads again in MiXCR, with one record for every CDR3 protein. The sample carries about 900,000 distinct CDR3 sequences, around 32% recorded once. The study, taken as a whole, reports: HLA-C-restricted CMV clonotypes gave the most frequent clonotype in two of eight donors. Carriage of CMV together with the relevant HLA was identifiable through cumulative public TCR beta family frequency.

The clonotype comes from a human donor in good health (CMV status not recorded). Some clones in this sample may be carry-over from other donors' samples. The V call is TRBV10-3, the J call TRBJ1-4; D not resolved. Sequenced here: cultured CD8+ T cells from PBMCs, sampled from culture after CMV antigen stimulation. The CDR3 region is CAISELHAYASEKLFF. CDR3 DNA sequence: TGTGCCATCAGTGAGCTCCATGCCTACGCGTCGGAAAAACTGTTTTTT.